This T cell receptor beta chain was sequenced during a study of cytomegalovirus exposure and HLA in healthy donors. There are 13 residues in the CDR3. Germline CDR1 reads SGHTA; CDR2 reads FQGTGA. Trimming left V 2 bases short and J 3 bases short, with 7 bases between. This table comes from immunoSEQ multiplex PCR, and its TCRdb copy is limited to in-frame clones, with some not included. Of some 49,000 clones detected, roughly 93% appear once; the ten largest clones hold 1.4%. Study-wide points: Usually a TCR sequence was rare, but some public TCRs were found in many donors.

A word on this clone: Its antigen remains unidentified.

The receptor comes from a man between 18 and 35 years old in good health and CMV-seronegative. The genes are TRBV7-3 and TRBJ1-2; no reliable D call. Source material: PBMCs. CDR3 sequence reads: CASSLASDYGYTF. The CDR3 nucleotides are TGTGCCAGCAGCTTAGCTTCAGACTATGGCTACACCTTC. Combining the CDR3 with reference TRBV7-3 and TRBJ1-2 gives the whole variable domain GAGVSQTPSNKVTEKGKYVELRCDPISGHTALYWYRQSLGQGPEFLIYFQGTGAADDSGLPNDRFFAVRPEGSVSTLKIQRTERGDSAVYLCASSLASDYGYTFGSGTRLTVV.